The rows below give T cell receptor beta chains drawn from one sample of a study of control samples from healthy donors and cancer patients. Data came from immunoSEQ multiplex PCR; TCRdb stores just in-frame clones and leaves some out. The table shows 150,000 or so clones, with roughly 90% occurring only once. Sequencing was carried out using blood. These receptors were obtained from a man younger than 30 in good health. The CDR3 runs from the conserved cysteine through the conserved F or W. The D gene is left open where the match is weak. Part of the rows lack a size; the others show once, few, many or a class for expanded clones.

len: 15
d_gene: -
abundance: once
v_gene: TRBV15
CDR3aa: CATSRVRGPNTEAFF

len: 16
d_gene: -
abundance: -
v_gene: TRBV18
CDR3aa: CASSPRTTKGQETQYF

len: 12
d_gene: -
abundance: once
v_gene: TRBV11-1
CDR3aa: CASSRDIYGYTF

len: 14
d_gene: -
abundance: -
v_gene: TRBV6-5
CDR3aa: CASSYGRSKETQYF

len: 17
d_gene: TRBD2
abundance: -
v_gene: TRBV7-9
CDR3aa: CASSPTTGTRDRDTQYF

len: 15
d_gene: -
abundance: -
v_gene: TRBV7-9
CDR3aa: CASSSAGAPGETQYF

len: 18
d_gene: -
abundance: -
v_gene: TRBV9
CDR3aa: CASSNSLGAGRNTGELFF

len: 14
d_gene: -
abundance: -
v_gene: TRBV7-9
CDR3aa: CASSSSRARDGYTF

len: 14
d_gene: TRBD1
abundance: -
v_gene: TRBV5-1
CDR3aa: CASSRPGQGKGYTF

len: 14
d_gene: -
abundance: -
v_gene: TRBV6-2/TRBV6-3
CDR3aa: CASSRHTGKSEAFF

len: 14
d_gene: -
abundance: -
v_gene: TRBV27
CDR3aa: CASSLKSGQGGYTF

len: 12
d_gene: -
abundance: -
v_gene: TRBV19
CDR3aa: CASSIGNSPLHF

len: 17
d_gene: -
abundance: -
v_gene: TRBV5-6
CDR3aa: CASSLVATGRSRYEQYF

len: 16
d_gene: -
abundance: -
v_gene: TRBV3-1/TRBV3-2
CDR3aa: CASSQRIARAGDGYTF

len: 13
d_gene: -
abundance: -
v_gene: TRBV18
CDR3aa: CASSRDEGGTQYF

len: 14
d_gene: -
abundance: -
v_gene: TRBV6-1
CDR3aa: CASSDLSVTYEQYF

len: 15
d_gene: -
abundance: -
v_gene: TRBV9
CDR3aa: CASSDAGRDTDTQYF

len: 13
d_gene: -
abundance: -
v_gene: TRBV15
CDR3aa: CATSSLYSYEQYF

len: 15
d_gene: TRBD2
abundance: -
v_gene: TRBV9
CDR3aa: CASSVDSGGFNEQYF

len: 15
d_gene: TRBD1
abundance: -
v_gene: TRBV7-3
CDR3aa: CASSLTLDRGGEQYF

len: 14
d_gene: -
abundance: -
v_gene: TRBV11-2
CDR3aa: CASAVGPSSYEQYF

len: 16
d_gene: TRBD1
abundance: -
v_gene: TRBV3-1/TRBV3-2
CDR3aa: CASSPTLGAQGAGYTF

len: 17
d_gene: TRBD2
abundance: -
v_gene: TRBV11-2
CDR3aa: CASSQAFGGGAGETQYF

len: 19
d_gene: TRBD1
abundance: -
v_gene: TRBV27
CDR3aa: CASRLTFRTGGVYNSPLHF

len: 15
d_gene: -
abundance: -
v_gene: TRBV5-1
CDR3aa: CASRATSWGAGELFF

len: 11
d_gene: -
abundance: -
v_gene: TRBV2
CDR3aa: CASSDTYEQYF

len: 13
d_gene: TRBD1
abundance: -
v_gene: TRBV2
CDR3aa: CASRETGGETQYF

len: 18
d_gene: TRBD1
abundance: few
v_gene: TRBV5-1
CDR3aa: CASSLAEGTGVANEKLFF

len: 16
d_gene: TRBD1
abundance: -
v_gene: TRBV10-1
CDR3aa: CASSESGQGFTDTQYF

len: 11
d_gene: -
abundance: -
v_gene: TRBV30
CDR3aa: CAWSVRSEAFF

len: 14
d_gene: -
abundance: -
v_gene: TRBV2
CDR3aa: CASTGVYSYNEQFF

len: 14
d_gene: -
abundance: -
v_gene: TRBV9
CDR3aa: CASSPSLARTEAFF

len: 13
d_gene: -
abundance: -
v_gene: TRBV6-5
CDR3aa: CASREFGNYGYTF

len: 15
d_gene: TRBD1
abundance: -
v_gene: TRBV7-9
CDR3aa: CASSSGTGGNTEAFF

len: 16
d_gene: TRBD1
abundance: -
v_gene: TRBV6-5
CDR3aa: CASSLQGSAGTDTQYF

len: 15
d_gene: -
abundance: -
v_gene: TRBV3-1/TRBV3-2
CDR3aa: CASSQESQGNTEAFF

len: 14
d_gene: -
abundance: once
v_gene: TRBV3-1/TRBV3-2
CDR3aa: CASSQVVQGSLKFF

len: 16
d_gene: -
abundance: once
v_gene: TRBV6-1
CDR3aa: CASSEALRRTPVEQYF

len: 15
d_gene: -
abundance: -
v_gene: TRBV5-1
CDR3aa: CASSLAGAYQETQYF

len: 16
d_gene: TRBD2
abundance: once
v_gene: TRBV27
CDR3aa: CASSLGGGSFADTQYF